This entry features one T cell receptor beta chain sequence. Its target antigen remains unknown. No qualities accompany the bases; no much larger clone lies one base away. Participants in the prospective study were aged roughly 18 to 100 years, lived in 24 United States geographic areas, and enrolled through a virtual design. In the prospective study, participants were assigned to cohorts based on the clinical history participants reported in a screening survey and a study questionnaire. In the prospective study, mobile phlebotomists collected whole blood, serum and a nasopharyngeal or oropharyngeal swab from each participant. Additional blood draws and questionnaires over an approximately 2-month period could optionally be provided by prospective study participants. Before DNA extraction, blood samples from the prospective study were shipped at room temperature or frozen. These data come from a study of blood T cell repertoires in COVID-19 (dated by TCRdb to 2020 to 2022). In terms of the full investigation: The collaborator samples originated in the United States, Italy and Spain and spanned the acute and convalescent phases of COVID-19. Sample metadata almost always included a de-identified subject ID, COVID-19 status, age in years and sex. The prospective study material was composed of cDNA or gDNA derived from T cells, B-cell-depleted T cells, or PBMCs. Where HLA class I and class II types were available, the types were taken from metadata supplied by the sample provider, not from assay-based typing. The repertoires were released in a freely available public database intended as a resource for research on the immune response to SARS-CoV-2. The samples were drawn from the first 160 participants of the ongoing ImmuneRACE study and from 1,254 subjects provided by 6 global collaborators. Subjects who had been exposed to COVID-19, were actively infected with it, or had recovered from it provided the deeply sampled blood TCRbeta repertoires that made up the dataset.

The CDR3, cysteine through phenylalanine, is 16 amino acids long. Only the CDR3 portion is preserved as DNA: 48 bases, with reading frame beginning at the first base. CDR1 and CDR2, per the germline V gene, are MGHRA and YSYEKL. Germline trimming: 4 bases from V, 5 bases from J; junction bases outside gene matches: 9. TCRbeta CDR3 regions were amplified from genomic DNA using the immunoSEQ Assay, a bias-controlled multiplex PCR. For the original study's pipeline: Within the assay, amplification of reference gene primers was used to estimate how many nucleated cells each sample contained. To quantify the absolute abundance of each unique TCRbeta CDR3 rearrangement, sequence reads were collapsed and filtered. Productive Simpson clonality was computed per sample as the square root of Simpson's diversity index over productive rearrangements. TCRdb obtained this table from immuneACCESS and retained in-frame rearrangements with V and J assigned. These tables miss some clones; where compared with another copy, unresolved V genes account for less than half of the shortfall, and the remainder is unexplained. V and J calls and clone size are copied from that table; D and trimming were computed from the DNA. A total of 150,000 to 200,000 clones appear in this sample, roughly 89% of them only once. Under 3% of the sample is in the top ten clones.

What the authors observed across the whole study: The quantity of clinical and demographic metadata differed by source and by participant and was supplied without curation.

The material sequenced was PBMCs or T cells enriched from blood (not recorded which). The receptor's source is a middle-aged woman with acute COVID-19. The chain is made from TRBV4-1 and TRBJ1-1; a stretch of 11 junction bases matches TRBD1. The CDR3 protein: CASSPGTGGLVTEAFF. The nucleotide sequence reads TGCGCCAGCAGCCCTGGGACAGGGGGGTTGGTGACTGAAGCTTTCTTT.